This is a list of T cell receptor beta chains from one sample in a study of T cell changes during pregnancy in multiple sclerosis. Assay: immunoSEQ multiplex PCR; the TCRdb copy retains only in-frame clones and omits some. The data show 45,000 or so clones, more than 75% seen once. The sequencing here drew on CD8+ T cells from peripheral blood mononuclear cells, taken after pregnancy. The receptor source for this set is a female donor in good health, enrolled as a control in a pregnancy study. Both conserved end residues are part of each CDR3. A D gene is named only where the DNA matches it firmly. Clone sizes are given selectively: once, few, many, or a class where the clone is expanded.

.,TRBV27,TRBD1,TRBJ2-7,TGTGCCAGCAGTCTGACAGGGAACGAGCAGTACTTC,CASSLTGNEQYF
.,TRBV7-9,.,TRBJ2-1,TGTGCCAGCAGCCCAAGAGGGGGTACCTCCTACAATGAGCAGTTCTTC,CASSPRGGTSYNEQFF
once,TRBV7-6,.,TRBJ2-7,TGTGCCAGCAGCGTCAACCGGGACTCCGAGCAGTACTTC,CASSVNRDSEQYF
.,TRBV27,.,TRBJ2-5,TGTGCCAGCAGTTCCCCCCGTAGGGGGAGGGGACAAGAGACCCAGTACTTC,CASSSPRRGRGQETQYF
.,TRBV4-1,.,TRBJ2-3,TGCGCCAGCAGCTCTCCCATCGGCGGGGGCACAGATACGCAGTATTTT,CASSSPIGGGTDTQYF
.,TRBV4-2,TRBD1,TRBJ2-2,TGTGCCAGCAGCTTAGACAGGGCCGGGGAGCTGTTTTTT,CASSLDRAGELFF
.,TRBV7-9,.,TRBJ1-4,TGTGCCAGCAGCTTAGCGCGCTCAACTAATGAAAAACTGTTTTTT,CASSLARSTNEKLFF
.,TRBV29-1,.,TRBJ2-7,TGCAGCGTTGAAGAAGGGGACTCCTACGAGCAGTACTTC,CSVEEGDSYEQYF
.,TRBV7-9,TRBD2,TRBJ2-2,TGTGCCAGCAGCTTGGGACTAGTTCATGACACCGGGGAGCTGTTTTTT,CASSLGLVHDTGELFF
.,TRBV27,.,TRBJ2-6,TGTGCCAGCACCCTTTCGTATTCTGGGGCCAACGTCCTGACTTTC,CASTLSYSGANVLTF
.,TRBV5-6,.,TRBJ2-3,TGTGCCAGCAGCTTCTCCGGGTGGGTAGATACGCAGTATTTT,CASSFSGWVDTQYF
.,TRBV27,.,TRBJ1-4,TGTGCCAGCAGTTTATTGAGGGAGGCAACTAATGAAAAACTGTTTTTT,CASSLLREATNEKLFF
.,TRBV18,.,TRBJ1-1,TGTGCCAGCTCGCACCCGGGGGAGCCATTAGCCGCTGAAGCTTTCTTT,CASSHPGEPLAAEAFF
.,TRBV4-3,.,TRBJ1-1,TGCGCCAGCAGCCAAGCTTTCGACAGGAGCACTGAAGCTTTCTTT,CASSQAFDRSTEAFF
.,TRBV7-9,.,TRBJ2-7,TGTGCCAGCAGCGGACTTAGCTACGAGCAGTACTTC,CASSGLSYEQYF
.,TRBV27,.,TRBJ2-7,TGTGCCAGCAGGGCTCTAACAGGGACAAGTTCCTACGAGCAGTACTTC,CASRALTGTSSYEQYF
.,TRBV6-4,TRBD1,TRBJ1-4,TGTGCCAGCAGACAAGAAAAGGGACAGGGGAATGAAAAACTGTTTTTT,CASRQEKGQGNEKLFF
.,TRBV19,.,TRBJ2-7,TGTGCCAGTTCAGCCCGGGGTTTGGACGAGCAGTACTTC,CASSARGLDEQYF
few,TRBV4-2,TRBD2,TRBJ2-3,TGTGCCAGCAGCTCCGTAGCGGGGGGGCCGATAGGAACAGATACGCAGTATTTT,CASSSVAGGPIGTDTQYF
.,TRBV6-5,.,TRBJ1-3,TGTGCCAGCAGTTTTGAAGCTTCTGGAAACACCATATATTTT,CASSFEASGNTIYF
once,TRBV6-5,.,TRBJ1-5,TGTGCCAGCAGTGCCGCCAGGGCCCCCAATCAGCCCCAGCATTTT,CASSAARAPNQPQHF
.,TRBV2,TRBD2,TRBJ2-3,TGTGCCAGCAGTCGAATGGGGGAGGGGTTGGCAGATACGCAGTATTTT,CASSRMGEGLADTQYF
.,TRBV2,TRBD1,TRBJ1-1,TGTGCCAGCGGGGACAGGGGTAAGATCACTGAAGCTTTCTTT,CASGDRGKITEAFF
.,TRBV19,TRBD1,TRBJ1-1,TGTGCCAGTAGGGAGACAGGGTACGAAGCTTTCTTT,CASRETGYEAFF
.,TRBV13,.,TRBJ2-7,TGTGCCAGCAGCTTAGTTTCAGGGGTAACCCTCTACGAGCAGTACTTC,CASSLVSGVTLYEQYF
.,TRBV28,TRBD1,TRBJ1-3,TGTGCCAGCACCACGACAGGGGTTACTGGAAACACCATATATTTT,CASTTTGVTGNTIYF
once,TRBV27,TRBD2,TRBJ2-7,TGTGCCAGCAGTTTGTCTAGCGGGGCCACCTACGAGCAGTACTTC,CASSLSSGATYEQYF
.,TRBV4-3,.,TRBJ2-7,TGCGCCAGCAGCCAAGACCGGGCCCTGGGGCTCTACGAGCAGTACTTC,CASSQDRALGLYEQYF
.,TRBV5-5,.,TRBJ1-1,TGTGCCAGCAGCTTGGCAGGGCTTGCTTTCTTT,CASSLAGLAFF
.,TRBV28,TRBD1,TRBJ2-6,TGTGCCAGCAGTTTATATGGGACAGCCACTGGGGCCAACGTCCTGACTTTC,CASSLYGTATGANVLTF
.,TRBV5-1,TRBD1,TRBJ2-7,TGCGCCAGCAGCTTCCTGATTGACAGGGCGGACTACGAGCAGTACTTC,CASSFLIDRADYEQYF
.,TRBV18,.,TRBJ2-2,TGTGCCAGCTCAACGACACTCCCCGGGCCAGGGGTGGAGCTGTTTTTT,CASSTTLPGPGVELFF
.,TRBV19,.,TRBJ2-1,TGTGCCAGTTCTTCCACCGAACAGAGCTACAATGAGCAGTTCTTC,CASSSTEQSYNEQFF
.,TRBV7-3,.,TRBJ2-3,TGTGCCAGCAGCTTAAAGGTGGCCAGGGACACAGATACGCAGTATTTT,CASSLKVARDTDTQYF
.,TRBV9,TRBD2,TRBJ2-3,TGTGCCAGCAGCGGGGGACTAGCGGGGGGTACCGCAACGCAGTATTTT,CASSGGLAGGTATQYF
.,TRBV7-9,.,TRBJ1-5,TGTGCCAGCAGCCCGGGGGGGAATCAGCCCCAGCATTTT,CASSPGGNQPQHF
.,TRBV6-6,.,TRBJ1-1,TGTGCCAGCAGTTACCCCCTTGACACTGAAGCTTTCTTT,CASSYPLDTEAFF
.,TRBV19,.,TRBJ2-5,TGTGCCAGTAGTAAGGTCCCCCGGGGCCAAGAGACCCAGTACTTC,CASSKVPRGQETQYF
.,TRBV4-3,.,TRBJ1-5,TGCGCCAGCAGCCAATTCGCCTCTGGGGGCCAGCCCCAGCATTTT,CASSQFASGGQPQHF
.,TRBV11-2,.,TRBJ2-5,TGTGCCAGCAGCCGGGCGCAGGGAGAGACCCAGTACTTC,CASSRAQGETQYF
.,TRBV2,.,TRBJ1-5,TGTGCCAGCAGCGGGGAGTCAGGCAATCAGCCCCAGCATTTT,CASSGESGNQPQHF
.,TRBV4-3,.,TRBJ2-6,TGCGCCAGCAGCCAAGAGGGGGAGGCGTCTGGGGCCAACGTCCTGACTTTC,CASSQEGEASGANVLTF
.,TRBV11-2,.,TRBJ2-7,TGTGCCAGCAGCTCCGGGGCCGCGGGGGAGCAGTACTTC,CASSSGAAGEQYF